The clone carrying this T cell receptor (beta chain) was picked up many times. Some clones are missing from TCRdb's copy, which holds only in-frame ones; the method was immunoSEQ multiplex PCR. The repertoire consists of some 400,000 clones, with over 75% occurring once and the leading ten covering under 11%. This sample stems from a study of blood T cell repertoires in COVID-19. At the level of the study: T cells, B-cell-depleted T cells, or PBMCs supplied cDNA or gDNA.

The receptor was derived from a woman in her twenties or thirties with COVID-19, enrolled during active disease. Specimen: peripheral blood.

CDR3 nucleotides: TGTGCCTGGAGCGACCTGACAACCAACTATGGCTACACCTTC. Protein: CAWSDLTTNYGYTF. The chain carries TRBV30 and TRBJ1-2, with no clear D. The CDR3 is 14 amino acids. Germline V gene lookup returns CDR1 GTSNPN and CDR2 SVGIG (reference sequence). The V end was cut by 3 bases, the J end by 2 bases, with 13 bases between.